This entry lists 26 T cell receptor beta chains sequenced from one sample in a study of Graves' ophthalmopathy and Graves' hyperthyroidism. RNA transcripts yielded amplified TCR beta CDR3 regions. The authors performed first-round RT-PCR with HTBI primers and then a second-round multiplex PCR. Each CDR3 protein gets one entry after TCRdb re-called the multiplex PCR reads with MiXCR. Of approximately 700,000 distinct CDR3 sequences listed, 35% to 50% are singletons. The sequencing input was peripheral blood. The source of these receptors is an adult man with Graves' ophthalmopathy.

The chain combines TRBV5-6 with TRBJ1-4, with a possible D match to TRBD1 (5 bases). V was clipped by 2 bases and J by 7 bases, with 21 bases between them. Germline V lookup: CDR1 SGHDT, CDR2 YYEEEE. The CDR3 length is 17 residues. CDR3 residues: CASSFRGPLAGGEKLFF. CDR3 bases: TGTGCCAGCAGCTTTCGGGGACCCTTGGCCGGGGGTGAAAAACTGTTTTTT.

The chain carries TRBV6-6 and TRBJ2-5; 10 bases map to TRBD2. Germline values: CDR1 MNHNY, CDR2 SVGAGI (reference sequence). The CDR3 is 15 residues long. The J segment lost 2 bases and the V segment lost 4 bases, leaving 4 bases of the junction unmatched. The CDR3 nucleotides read TGTGCCAGCAGTTCCCAACTAGCGGGACAAGAGACCCAGTACTTC. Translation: CASSSQLAGQETQYF.

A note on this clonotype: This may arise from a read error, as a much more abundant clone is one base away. CDR3 amino acids: CSAGGPETQYF. In DNA form, the CDR3 reads TGCAGTGCTGGAGGTCCGGAGACCCAGTACTTC. The chain carries TRBV20-1 and TRBJ2-5, with a possible D match to TRBD2 (5 bases). The CDR3 runs to 11 residues. V lost 5 bases and J 5 bases, leaving 9 bases between the germline ends. CDR1 is DFQATT, CDR2 SNEGSKA, per germline (reference sequence).

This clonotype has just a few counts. The CDR3 bases are TGTGCCACCTCCGACAGGGGATCCTACGAGCAGTACTTC. It encodes CATSDRGSYEQYF. The chain recombines TRBV19 with TRBJ2-7; TRBD1 matches 8 bases. V gave up 10 bases and J gave up 1 base; unmatched junction bases: 6. The CDR3 spans 13 residues. Germline values: CDR1 LNHDA, CDR2 SQIVND (reference sequence).

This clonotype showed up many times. CDR3 residues: CASSLVRGDTEAFF. The DNA for the CDR3 is TGTGCCAGCAGCTTAGTAAGGGGGGACACTGAAGCTTTCTTT. The V call is TRBV7-8, the J call TRBJ1-1; D might be TRBD1 (6 bases). The germline V gene encodes CDR1 SGHVS and CDR2 FQNEAQ. This CDR3 region has 14 residues. The V end was cut by 1 base, the J end by 3 bases, with 9 bases between.

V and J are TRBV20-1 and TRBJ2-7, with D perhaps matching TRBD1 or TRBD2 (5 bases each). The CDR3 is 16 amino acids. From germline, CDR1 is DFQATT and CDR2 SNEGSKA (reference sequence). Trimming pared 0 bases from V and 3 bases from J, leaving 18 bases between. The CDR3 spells CSARDEGTRKIYEQYF. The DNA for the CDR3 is TGCAGTGCTAGAGATGAGGGGACGAGGAAAATCTACGAGCAGTACTTC.

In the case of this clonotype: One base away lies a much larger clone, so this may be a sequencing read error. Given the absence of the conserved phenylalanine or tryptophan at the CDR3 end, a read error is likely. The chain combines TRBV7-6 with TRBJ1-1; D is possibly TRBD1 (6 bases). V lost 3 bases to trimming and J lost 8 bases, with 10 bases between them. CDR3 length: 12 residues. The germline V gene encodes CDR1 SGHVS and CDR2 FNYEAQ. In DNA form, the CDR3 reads TGTGCCAGCAGCTTTGCAGGGGCCGAAGCTTTCTTG. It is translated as CASSFAGAEAFL.

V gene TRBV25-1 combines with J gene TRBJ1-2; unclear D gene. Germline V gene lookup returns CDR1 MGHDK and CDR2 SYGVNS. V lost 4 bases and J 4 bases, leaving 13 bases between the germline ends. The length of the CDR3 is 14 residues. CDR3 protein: CASSARAELYGYTF. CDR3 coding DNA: TGTGCCAGCAGTGCTAGAGCAGAACTCTATGGCTACACCTTC.

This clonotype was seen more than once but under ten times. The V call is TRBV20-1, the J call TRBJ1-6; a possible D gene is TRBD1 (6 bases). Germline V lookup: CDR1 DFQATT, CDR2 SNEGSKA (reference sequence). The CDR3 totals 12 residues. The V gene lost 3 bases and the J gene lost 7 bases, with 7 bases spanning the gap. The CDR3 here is CSARDSNSPLHF. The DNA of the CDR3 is TGCAGTGCTAGGGACAGCAATTCACCCCTCCACTTT.

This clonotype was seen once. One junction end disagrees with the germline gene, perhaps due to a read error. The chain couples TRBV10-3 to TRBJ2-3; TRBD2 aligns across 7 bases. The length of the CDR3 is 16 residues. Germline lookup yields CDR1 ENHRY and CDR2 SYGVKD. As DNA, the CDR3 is TGTGCCATCAGTGAAAGGGCTAGCGGCGCCTCAGATATGCAGTATTTT. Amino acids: CAISERASGASDMQYF.

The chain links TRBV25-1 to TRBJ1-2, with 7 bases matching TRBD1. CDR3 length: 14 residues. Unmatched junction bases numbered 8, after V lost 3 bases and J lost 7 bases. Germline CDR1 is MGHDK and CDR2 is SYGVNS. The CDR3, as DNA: TGTGCCAGCAGTGAGAGGGGACAGAGCTGTGGCTACACCTTC. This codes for CASSERGQSCGYTF.

The DNA for the CDR3 is TGCAGTGCTAGACCCCGAGGGGGGACAGGGAACACTGAAGCTTTCTTT. Translating it yields CSARPRGGTGNTEAFF. The chain combines TRBV20-1 with TRBJ1-1, with 8 bases fitting TRBD1. Per germline, CDR1 DFQATT and CDR2 SNEGSKA (reference sequence). CDR3 length: 16 residues. The trim removed 2 bases at V and 1 base at J, leaving 9 bases unmatched.

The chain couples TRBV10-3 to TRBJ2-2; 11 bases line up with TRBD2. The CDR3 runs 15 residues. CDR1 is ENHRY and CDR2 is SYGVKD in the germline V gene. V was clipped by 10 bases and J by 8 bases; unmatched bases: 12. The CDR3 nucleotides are TGTGCCAGCAGCCCATTAGCGGGGGGGCTTGGGGAGCTGTTTTTT. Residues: CASSPLAGGLGELFF.

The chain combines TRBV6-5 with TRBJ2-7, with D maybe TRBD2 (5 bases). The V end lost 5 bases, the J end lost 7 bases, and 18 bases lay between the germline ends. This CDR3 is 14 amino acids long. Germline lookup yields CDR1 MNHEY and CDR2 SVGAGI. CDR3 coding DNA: TGTGCCAGCAGTGAAGCGGTGTCGTATGATGAGCAGTACTTC. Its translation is CASSEAVSYDEQYF.

The chain's CDR3 is CAISALAGGINEQFF. DNA of the CDR3: TGTGCCATCAGTGCACTAGCGGGAGGGATCAATGAGCAGTTCTTC. The J gene is TRBJ2-1, the V gene TRBV10-3, with 13 bases identical to TRBD2. CDR3 length: 15 amino acids. CDR1 is ENHRY and CDR2 is SYGVKD in the germline V gene. V was pared by 4 bases and J by 6 bases, with 3 bases of the junction left unmatched.

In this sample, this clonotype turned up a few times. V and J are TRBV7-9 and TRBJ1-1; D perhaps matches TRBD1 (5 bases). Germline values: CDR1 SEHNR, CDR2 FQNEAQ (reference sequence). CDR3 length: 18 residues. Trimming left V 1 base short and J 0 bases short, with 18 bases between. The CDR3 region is CASSLGVGPTGMNTEAFF. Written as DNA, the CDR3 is TGTGCCAGCAGCTTAGGGGTGGGACCCACGGGCATGAACACTGAAGCTTTCTTT.

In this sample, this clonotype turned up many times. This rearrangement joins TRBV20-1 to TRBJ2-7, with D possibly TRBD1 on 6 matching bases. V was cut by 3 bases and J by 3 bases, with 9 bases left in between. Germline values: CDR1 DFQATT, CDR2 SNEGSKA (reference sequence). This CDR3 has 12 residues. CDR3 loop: CSARPDSYEQYF. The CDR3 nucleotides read TGCAGTGCTAGGCCGGACAGCTACGAGCAGTACTTC.

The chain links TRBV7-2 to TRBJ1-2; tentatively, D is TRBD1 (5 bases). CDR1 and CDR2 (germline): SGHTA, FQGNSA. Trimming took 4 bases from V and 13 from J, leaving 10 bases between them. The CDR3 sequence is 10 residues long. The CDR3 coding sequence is TGTGCCAGCAGCTATGGGGGAAGCACCTTC. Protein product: CASSYGGSTF.

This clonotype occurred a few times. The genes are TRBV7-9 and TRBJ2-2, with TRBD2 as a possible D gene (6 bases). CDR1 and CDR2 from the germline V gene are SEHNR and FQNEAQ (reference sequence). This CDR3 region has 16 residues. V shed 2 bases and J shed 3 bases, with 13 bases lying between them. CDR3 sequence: CASSLSGRGDTGELFF. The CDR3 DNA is TGTGCCAGCAGCTTATCAGGGCGGGGAGACACCGGGGAGCTGTTTTTT.

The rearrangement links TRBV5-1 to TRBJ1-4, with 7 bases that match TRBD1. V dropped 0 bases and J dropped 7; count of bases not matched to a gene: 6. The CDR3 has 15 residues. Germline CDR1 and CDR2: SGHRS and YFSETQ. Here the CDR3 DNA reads TGCGCCAGCAGCTTGGGCCGGGACAGTTTTGAAAAACTGTTTTTT. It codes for CASSLGRDSFEKLFF.

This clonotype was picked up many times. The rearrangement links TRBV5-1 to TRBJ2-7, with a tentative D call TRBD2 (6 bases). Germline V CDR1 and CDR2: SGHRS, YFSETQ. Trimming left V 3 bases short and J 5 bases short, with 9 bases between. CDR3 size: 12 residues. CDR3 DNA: TGCGCCAGCAGCTCTTTAGCGGACGAGCAGTACTTC. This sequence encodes CASSSLADEQYF.

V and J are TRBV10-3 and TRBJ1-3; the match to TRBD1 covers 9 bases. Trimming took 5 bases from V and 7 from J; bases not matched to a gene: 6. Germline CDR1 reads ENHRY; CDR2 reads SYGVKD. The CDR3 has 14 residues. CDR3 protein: CAISRNDRGNTIYF. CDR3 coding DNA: TGTGCCATCAGTCGAAACGACAGGGGGAACACCATATATTTT.

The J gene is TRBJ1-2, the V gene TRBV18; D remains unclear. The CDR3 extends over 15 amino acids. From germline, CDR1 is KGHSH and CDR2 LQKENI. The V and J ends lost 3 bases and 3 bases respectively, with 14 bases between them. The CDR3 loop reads CASSPLPFKDYGYTF. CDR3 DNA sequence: TGTGCCAGCTCACCTCTCCCTTTCAAAGACTATGGCTACACCTTC. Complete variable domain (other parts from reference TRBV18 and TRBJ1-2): NAGVMQNPRHLVRRRGQEARLRCSPMKGHSHVYWYRQLPEEGLKFMVYLQKENIIDESGMPKERFSAEFPKEGPSILRIQQVVRGDSAAYFCASSPLPFKDYGYTFGSGTRLTVV.

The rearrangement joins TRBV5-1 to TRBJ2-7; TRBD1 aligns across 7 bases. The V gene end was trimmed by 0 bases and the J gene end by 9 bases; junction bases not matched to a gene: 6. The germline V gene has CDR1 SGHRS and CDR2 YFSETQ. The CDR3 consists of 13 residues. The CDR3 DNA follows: TGCGCCAGCAGCTTGGGACAGGGATCCGGGCAGTACTTC. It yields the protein CASSLGQGSGQYF.

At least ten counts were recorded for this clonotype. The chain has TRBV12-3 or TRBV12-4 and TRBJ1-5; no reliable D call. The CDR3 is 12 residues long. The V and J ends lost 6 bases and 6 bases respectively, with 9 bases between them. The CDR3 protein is CASRTEGQPQHF. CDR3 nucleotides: TGTGCCAGCAGAACGGAGGGTCAGCCCCAGCATTTT.

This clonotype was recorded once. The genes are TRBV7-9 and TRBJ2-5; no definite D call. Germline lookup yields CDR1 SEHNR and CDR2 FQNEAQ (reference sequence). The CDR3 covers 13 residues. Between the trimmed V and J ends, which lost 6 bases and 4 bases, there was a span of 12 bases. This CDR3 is CASSYSPAETQYF. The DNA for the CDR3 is TGTGCCAGCAGTTACTCACCCGCAGAGACCCAGTACTTC.